The 30 T cell receptor beta chains reported below all come from one sample, sequenced in a study of blood T cell repertoires in COVID-19. Generated by immunoSEQ multiplex PCR, the TCRdb table keeps only in-frame clones and is missing some. The repertoire holds approximately 240,000 clones, 65% to 90% seen once, with 4.5% to 6% in the top ten. Sequencing input: peripheral blood. The receptors were gathered from a woman older than 75 with active or convalescent COVID-19.

The V call is TRBV7-9, the J call TRBJ2-3; 8 nucleotides line up with TRBD2. The V gene's germline CDR1 is SEHNR and CDR2 FQNEAQ (reference sequence). The V and J ends lost 5 bases and 4 bases, in that order; junction bases with no gene match: 11. The CDR3 consists of 16 residues. The CDR3: CASSTRRGGYSDTQYF. CDR3 coding DNA: TGTGCCAGCAGCACCAGACGGGGGGGCTATTCAGATACGCAGTATTTT. Full variable domain (remainder filled in from reference TRBV7-9 and TRBJ2-3): DTGVSQNPRHKITKRGQNVTFRCDPISEHNRLYWYRQTLGQGPEFLTYFQNEAQLEKSRLLSDRFSAERPKGSFSTLEIQRTEQGDSAMYLCASSTRRGGYSDTQYFGPGTRLTVL.

The chain has TRBV6-5 and TRBJ2-4, with D possibly being TRBD1 (6 bases). The CDR3 is 15 residues long. Germline V gene sequence: CDR1 MNHEY, CDR2 SVGAGI. Trimming stripped 9 bases from V and 0 bases from J, with 15 bases between. For the CDR3, the DNA is TGTGCCAGTTTAACAGGGTTATTAGCCAAAAACATTCAGTACTTC. As protein: CASLTGLLAKNIQYF.

This chain connects TRBV5-1 to TRBJ2-7; TRBD2 matches at 7 bases. Per germline, CDR1 SGHRS and CDR2 YFSETQ. Losses at the gene ends were 1 base for V and 3 bases for J; bases not matched to a gene: 7. The CDR3 spans 15 residues. The DNA for the CDR3 is TGCGCCAGCAGCTTGATGGCTAGCGGAAACTACGAGCAGTACTTC. Its translation: CASSLMASGNYEQYF.

V and J are TRBV5-5 and TRBJ2-5; D remains unclear. This CDR3 region has 15 residues. Trimming stripped 4 bases from V and 1 base from J, with 14 bases between. CDR1 is SGHKS, CDR2 YYEKEE, per germline (reference sequence). DNA for the CDR3: TGTGCCAGCAGCCTACCGGGTTCGGGCCAAGAGACCCAGTACTTC. This gives the protein CASSLPGSGQETQYF.

The chain has TRBV30 and TRBJ1-4; possible D gene TRBD1, 6 bases. Germline-derived CDR1 and CDR2 are GTSNPN and SVGIG (reference sequence). The CDR3 totals 15 residues. Trimming removed 0 bases at V and 3 bases at J, with 11 bases between. The DNA of the CDR3 is TGTGCCTGGAGTGTAATGGGGGCGGCTAATGAAAAACTGTTTTTT. Protein product: CAWSVMGAANEKLFF. The full variable domain, with the rest looked up from reference TRBV30 and TRBJ1-4, is SQTIHQWPATLVQPVGSPLSLECTVEGTSNPNLYWYRQAAGRGLQLLFYSVGIGQISSEVPQNLSASRPQDRQFILSSKKLLLSDSGFYLCAWSVMGAANEKLFFGSGTQLSVL.

The V and J genes are TRBV5-1 and TRBJ2-3, with TRBD2 matching over 7 bases. This CDR3 is 15 amino acids long. CDR1 is SGHRS, CDR2 YFSETQ, per germline. The J segment lost 1 base and the V segment lost 4 bases, leaving 6 bases of the junction unmatched. The CDR3 bases are TGCGCCAGCAGCACCGCGGCGGGGGGCACAGATACGCAGTATTTT. This translates into CASSTAAGGTDTQYF.

The chain carries TRBV27 and TRBJ1-3, with D possibly being TRBD1 (5 bases). V shed 7 bases and J shed 0 bases, with 10 bases lying between them. Germline V gene data show CDR1 as MNHEY and CDR2 as SMNVEV (reference sequence). The length of the CDR3 is 14 residues. The CDR3 loop reads CASMGGNSGNTIYF. CDR3 coding DNA: TGTGCCAGCATGGGGGGAAACTCTGGAAACACCATATATTTT.

This clone has only one observation. This chain uses TRBV5-1 with TRBJ2-1, with 9 bases identical to TRBD2. Trimming removed 3 bases from V and 7 bases from J; junction bases left unmatched: 8. The germline V gene encodes CDR1 SGHRS and CDR2 YFSETQ. The CDR3 is made up of 15 amino acids. DNA for the CDR3: TGCGCCAGCAGCTCCCAGGGAACTAGCGGGAATGAGCAGTTCTTC. It yields the protein CASSSQGTSGNEQFF.

V usage is TRBV28 and J usage is TRBJ2-6; 7 bases align to TRBD1. The junction had 4 bases not matched to a gene; V was cut back by 6 bases and J by 2 bases. Germline CDR1 reads MDHEN; CDR2 reads SYDVKM. CDR3 length: 15 amino acids. The CDR3 bases are TGTGCCAGCAGATACGACAGGGCTGGGGCCAACGTCCTGACTTTC. The encoded protein is CASRYDRAGANVLTF. The entire variable domain, with the rest obtained from reference TRBV28 and TRBJ2-6, is as follows: DVKVTQSSRYLVKRTGEKVFLECVQDMDHENMFWYRQDPGLGLRLIYFSYDVKMKEKGDIPEGYSVSREKKERFSLILESASTNQTSMYLCASRYDRAGANVLTFGAGSRLTVL.

The chain has TRBV5-1 and TRBJ2-2; TRBD2 aligns across 13 bases. The junction had 9 bases not matched to a gene; V was cut back by 4 bases and J by 3 bases. The germline CDR1 and CDR2 sequences are SGHRS and YFSETQ. The CDR3 is 18 residues long. The CDR3 nucleotides are TGCGCCAGCAGCCCCAGTTTACTAGCGGGGGGGCACACCGGGGAGCTGTTTTTT. Translated, it gives CASSPSLLAGGHTGELFF. Supplemented by reference TRBV5-1 and TRBJ2-2, the full variable domain reads KAGVTQTPRYLIKTRGQQVTLSCSPISGHRSVSWYQQTPGQGLQFLFEYFSETQRNKGNFPGRFSGRQFSNSRSEMNVSTLELGDSALYLCASSPSLLAGGHTGELFFGEGSRLTVL.

This chain uses TRBV7-9 with TRBJ2-1; possibly TRBD2 for D (5 bases). Trimming left V 9 bases short and J 3 bases short, with 12 bases between. In germline, CDR1 is SEHNR, CDR2 FQNEAQ (reference sequence). The CDR3 consists of 13 residues. The CDR3 loop is CASLGEGYNEQFF. The DNA of the CDR3 is TGTGCCAGTTTGGGCGAGGGCTACAATGAGCAGTTCTTC. Together with reference TRBV7-9 and TRBJ2-1, the CDR3 gives the full variable domain: DTGVSQNPRHKITKRGQNVTFRCDPISEHNRLYWYRQTLGQGPEFLTYFQNEAQLEKSRLLSDRFSAERPKGSFSTLEIQRTEQGDSAMYLCASLGEGYNEQFFGPGTRLTVL.

The V gene is TRBV2, the J gene TRBJ2-1; unclear D gene. The V end was cut by 6 bases, the J end by 13 bases, with 10 bases between. Looked up from germline, CDR1 is SNHLY and CDR2 is FYNNEI. CDR3 length: 10 amino acids. CDR3 sequence reads: CASRVTFQFF. In DNA form, the CDR3 reads TGTGCCAGCAGAGTGACTTTTCAGTTCTTC.

This clone was recorded only once. V is TRBV11-3 and J is TRBJ2-7; D uncertain. V gave up 1 base and J gave up 3 bases, with 7 bases separating them. The CDR3 extends over 13 amino acids. Germline V gene data show CDR1 as SGHNT and CDR2 as YENEEA. The CDR3 nucleotides are TGTGCCAGCAGCTTAGGTCCTAACTACGAGCAGTACTTC. Translating it yields CASSLGPNYEQYF.

This sequence joins TRBV3-1 (or the pseudogene TRBV3-2) and TRBJ1-4; tentative D call: TRBD1 (6 bases). With 3 bases removed from V and 6 bases from J, the gap between germline ends came to 11 bases. Germline-derived CDR1 and CDR2 are LGHDT and YNNKEL (reference sequence). This CDR3 has 14 residues. The CDR3 DNA is TGTGCCAGCAGCCAGGCACCAGGGGATGAAAAACTGTTTTTT. Its translation: CASSQAPGDEKLFF.

V gene TRBV5-1 combines with J gene TRBJ1-3; 12 bases agree with TRBD1. The CDR3 loop spans 17 amino acids. Germline CDR1 is SGHRS and CDR2 is YFSETQ. V shed 0 bases, J shed 4 bases, and the junction held 5 bases outside the gene matches. CDR3 protein: CASSLVGTGGSGNTIYF. CDR3 coding DNA: TGCGCCAGCAGCTTGGTAGGGACAGGGGGCTCCGGAAACACCATATATTTT.

V is TRBV7-2 and J is TRBJ2-4; 8 bases line up with TRBD1. The CDR3 is 14 residues long. The trim removed 5 bases at V and 11 bases at J, leaving 11 bases unmatched. The germline CDR1 and CDR2 sequences are SGHTA and FQGNSA. The CDR3 DNA follows: TGTGCCAGCAGCGTAGAAGTGAGGACAGGGTTTCAGTACTTC. It is translated as CASSVEVRTGFQYF.

This chain uses TRBV19 with TRBJ1-2; TRBD1 aligns across 8 bases. V shed 10 bases, J shed 7 bases, and the junction held 14 bases outside the gene matches. The V gene's germline CDR1 is LNHDA and CDR2 SQIVND (reference sequence). The CDR3 length is 14 residues. CDR3 in DNA: TGTGCCACTCAACCGGACAGGGTGGCGCGTGGCTACACCTTC. Amino acid sequence: CATQPDRVARGYTF. Supplemented by reference TRBV19 and TRBJ1-2, the full variable domain reads DGGITQSPKYLFRKEGQNVTLSCEQNLNHDAMYWYRQDPGQGLRLIYYSQIVNDFQKGDIAEGYSVSREKKESFPLTVTSAQKNPTAFYLCATQPDRVARGYTFGSGTRLTVV.

The chain recombines TRBV28 with TRBJ1-4, with 7 bases matching TRBD1. The CDR3 loop spans 13 amino acids. Germline values: CDR1 MDHEN, CDR2 SYDVKM. Unmatched junction bases numbered 5, after V lost 7 bases and J lost 6 bases. CDR3 in amino acids: CASTRDRHEKLFF. DNA of the CDR3: TGTGCCAGCACCCGGGACAGACATGAAAAACTGTTTTTT. Combining the CDR3 with reference TRBV28 and TRBJ1-4 gives the whole variable domain DVKVTQSSRYLVKRTGEKVFLECVQDMDHENMFWYRQDPGLGLRLIYFSYDVKMKEKGDIPEGYSVSREKKERFSLILESASTNQTSMYLCASTRDRHEKLFFGSGTQLSVL.

The V gene is TRBV6-2 or TRBV6-3, the J gene TRBJ1-5, with TRBD1 matching over 9 bases. Trimming at V came to 6 bases and at J to 2 bases, leaving 11 bases not matched to a gene. CDR1 and CDR2 (germline): MNHEY, SVGEGT. The length of the CDR3 is 17 residues. CDR3 loop: CASSRGTGGAGNQPQHF. The CDR3 nucleotides read TGTGCCAGCAGCAGAGGAACAGGGGGCGCCGGCAATCAGCCCCAGCATTTT.

The chain employs TRBV7-9 and TRBJ1-2, with D uncertain. The CDR3 covers 13 residues. The germline V and J ends were trimmed by 1 base and 4 bases, with 7 bases remaining between them. CDR1 is SEHNR and CDR2 is FQNEAQ in the germline V gene (reference sequence). The CDR3: CASSLVQFYGYTF. As DNA, the CDR3 is TGTGCCAGCAGCTTAGTACAGTTCTATGGCTACACCTTC.

The chain uses TRBV7-9 and TRBJ2-3, with 9 bases matching TRBD1. V shed 5 bases, J shed 3 bases, and the junction held 6 bases outside the gene matches. This CDR3 spans 15 amino acids. Germline V gene data show CDR1 as SEHNR and CDR2 as FQNEAQ (reference sequence). The CDR3 DNA follows: TGTGCCAGCAGCCGGGACAGGGTGGGGACAGATACGCAGTATTTT. It codes for CASSRDRVGTDTQYF.

This rearrangement joins TRBV5-4 to TRBJ1-6; TRBD1 matches at 10 bases. Germline values: CDR1 SGHNT, CDR2 YYREEE (reference sequence). This CDR3 spans 16 amino acids. V lost 4 bases and J lost 5; bases outside the gene matches: 6. CDR3 sequence (DNA): TGTGCCAGCAGCCCACGGACAGGGGGAGATAATTCACCCCTCCACTTT. Protein product: CASSPRTGGDNSPLHF.

The V gene is TRBV19, the J gene TRBJ1-5; no firm D call. The CDR3 loop spans 13 amino acids. Germline lookup yields CDR1 LNHDA and CDR2 SQIVND (reference sequence). The V gene lost 7 bases and the J gene lost 5 bases, with 12 bases spanning the gap. The CDR3 DNA is TGTGCCAGTATTGGGGAGGGTCATCAGCCCCAGCATTTT. Residues: CASIGEGHQPQHF.

This clone was picked up one time. The CDR3 loop reads CASSPPGQGLGVLFF. For the CDR3, the DNA is TGTGCCAGCAGCCCCCCGGGACAGGGGCTAGGTGTGCTGTTTTTT. The chain employs TRBV5-6 and TRBJ2-2; TRBD1 aligns across 10 bases. Unmatched junction bases numbered 13, after V lost 4 bases and J lost 13 bases. Germline V gene sequence: CDR1 SGHDT, CDR2 YYEEEE. CDR3 length: 15 residues. The whole variable domain, filled in from reference TRBV5-6 and TRBJ2-2, reads DAGVTQSPTHLIKTRGQQVTLRCSPKSGHDTVSWYQQALGQGPQFIFQYYEEEERQRGNFPDRFSGHQFPNYSSELNVNALLLGDSALYLCASSPPGQGLGVLFFGEGSRLTVL.

The chain links TRBV3-1 (or the pseudogene TRBV3-2) to TRBJ1-3; D might be TRBD1 (6 bases). The CDR3 has 17 residues. The V gene's germline CDR1 is LGHDT and CDR2 YNNKEL (reference sequence). The V end was cut by 3 bases, the J end by 4 bases, with 19 bases between. The CDR3 loop is CASSHLHRALEGNTIYF. The DNA of the CDR3 is TGTGCCAGCAGCCACCTTCACAGGGCCCTCGAAGGAAACACCATATATTTT.

The rearrangement uses TRBV7-2 and TRBJ2-1, with 7 bases that match TRBD2. CDR3 size: 15 residues. With V trimmed by 4 bases and J by 2 bases, 5 bases remained unmatched. Per the germline V gene, CDR1 is SGHTA and CDR2 is FQGNSA. For the CDR3, the DNA is TGTGCCAGCAGCTCTTCGACTAGCACCTACAATGAGCAGTTCTTC. Its protein product is CASSSSTSTYNEQFF.

This clone has a handful of counts. The rearrangement links TRBV5-1 to TRBJ2-5; TRBD2 agrees at 7 bases. The V segment lost 3 bases and the J segment 3 bases; nucleotides outside the gene matches: 5. The CDR3 extends over 14 amino acids. The germline V gene has CDR1 SGHRS and CDR2 YFSETQ. CDR3 sequence reads: CASSSQGGEETQYF. The CDR3 DNA follows: TGCGCCAGCAGCTCCCAGGGAGGGGAAGAGACCCAGTACTTC.

This chain uses TRBV5-1 with TRBJ2-7; D is perhaps TRBD1 (6 bases). In germline, CDR1 is SGHRS, CDR2 YFSETQ. The germline V and J ends were trimmed by 4 bases and 0 bases, with 11 bases remaining between them. This CDR3 has 14 residues. CDR3 residues: CASSMDSRSYEQYF. In nucleotides, the CDR3 is TGCGCCAGCAGCATGGACAGTCGCTCCTACGAGCAGTACTTC.

In this sample, this clone turned up a few times. The chain links TRBV4-1 to TRBJ2-7; the D gene is possibly TRBD2 (5 bases). Trimming removed 0 bases at V and 2 bases at J, with 17 bases between. Germline CDR1 MGHRA, CDR2 YSYEKL. CDR3 length equals 17 residues. CDR3: CASSQEAGSGLTYEQYF. CDR3 DNA: TGCGCCAGCAGCCAAGAGGCGGGTTCAGGTCTGACCTACGAGCAGTACTTC.

This clone was counted once. CDR3 residues: CASSIGSPHIYGYTF. The CDR3 coding sequence is TGTGCCAGTAGTATCGGTTCGCCCCATATCTATGGCTACACCTTC. The chain couples TRBV19 to TRBJ1-2; D call uncertain. Trimming left V 3 bases short and J 4 bases short, with 15 bases between. The CDR3 covers 15 residues. Germline CDR1 and CDR2: LNHDA and SQIVND (reference sequence).